This T cell receptor (beta chain) was sequenced for a study of cytomegalovirus exposure and HLA in healthy donors. Broader study findings: The later analysis indicated that the majority of CMV-associated TCR beta chains appeared HLA-restricted. V- and J-gene trimming in TCR beta was tied to a missense DCLRE1C variant by an analysis performed later. A few V segments could not be told apart, such as TRBV6-2 and TRBV6-3, and were left out. Data from an earlier analysis indicated that most TCR beta V segments were productive either about 87% or about 30% of the time.

The primer mix had 60 Vbeta and 13 Jbeta primers. Clones were read by immunoSEQ multiplex PCR, and TCRdb kept only the in-frame ones, dropping some. Found here are under 150,000 clones, 79% of them singletons; the top ten hold more than 3%. Note on this clone: Its antigen is as yet unknown.

CDR3 length: 15 amino acids. The germline CDR1 and CDR2 sequences are LGHNT and FRNRAP. Deletions cut 3 bases from V and 2 bases from J, with 11 bases between. This chain connects TRBV12-5 to TRBJ1-3; D might be TRBD1 (6 bases). The receptor's source is a female donor in good health and CMV-seronegative. Input material: PBMCs. CDR3 sequence reads: CASGLSQGAGNTIYF. The CDR3, as DNA: TGTGCTAGTGGTTTATCACAGGGTGCTGGAAACACCATATATTTT.